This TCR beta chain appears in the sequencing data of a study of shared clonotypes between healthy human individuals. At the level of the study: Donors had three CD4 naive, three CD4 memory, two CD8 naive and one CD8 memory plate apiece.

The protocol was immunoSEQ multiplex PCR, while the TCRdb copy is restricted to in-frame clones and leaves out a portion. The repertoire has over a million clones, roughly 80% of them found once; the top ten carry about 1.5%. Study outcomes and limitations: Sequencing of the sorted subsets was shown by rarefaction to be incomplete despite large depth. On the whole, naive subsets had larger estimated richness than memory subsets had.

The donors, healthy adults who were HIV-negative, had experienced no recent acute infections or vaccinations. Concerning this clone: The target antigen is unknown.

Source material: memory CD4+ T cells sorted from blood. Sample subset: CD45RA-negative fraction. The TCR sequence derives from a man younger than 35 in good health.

CDR3 in DNA: TGTGCCATCAGTGCGGTTACTAGCGGGACCATGAGCGACTACGAGCAGTACTTC. Protein sequence: CAISAVTSGTMSDYEQYF. This chain links TRBV10-3 with TRBJ2-7, with TRBD2 matching over 10 bases. CDR1 ENHRY and CDR2 SYGVKD come from the germline V gene. V shed 4 bases, J shed 3 bases, and the junction held 15 bases outside the gene matches. The CDR3 totals 18 residues.